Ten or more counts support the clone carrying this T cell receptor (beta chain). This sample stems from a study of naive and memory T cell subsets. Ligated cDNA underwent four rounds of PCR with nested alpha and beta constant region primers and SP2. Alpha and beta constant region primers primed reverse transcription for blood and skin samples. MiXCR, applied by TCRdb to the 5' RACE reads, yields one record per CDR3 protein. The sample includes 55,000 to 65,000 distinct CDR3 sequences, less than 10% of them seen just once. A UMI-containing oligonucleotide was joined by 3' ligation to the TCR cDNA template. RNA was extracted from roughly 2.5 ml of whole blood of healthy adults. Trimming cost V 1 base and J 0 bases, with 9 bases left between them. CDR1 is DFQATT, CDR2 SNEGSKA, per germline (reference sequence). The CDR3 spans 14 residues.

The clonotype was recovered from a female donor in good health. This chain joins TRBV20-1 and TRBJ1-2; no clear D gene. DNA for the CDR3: TGCAGTGCTAGAGTCGACGGCGCTAACTATGGCTACACCTTC. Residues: CSARVDGANYGYTF.